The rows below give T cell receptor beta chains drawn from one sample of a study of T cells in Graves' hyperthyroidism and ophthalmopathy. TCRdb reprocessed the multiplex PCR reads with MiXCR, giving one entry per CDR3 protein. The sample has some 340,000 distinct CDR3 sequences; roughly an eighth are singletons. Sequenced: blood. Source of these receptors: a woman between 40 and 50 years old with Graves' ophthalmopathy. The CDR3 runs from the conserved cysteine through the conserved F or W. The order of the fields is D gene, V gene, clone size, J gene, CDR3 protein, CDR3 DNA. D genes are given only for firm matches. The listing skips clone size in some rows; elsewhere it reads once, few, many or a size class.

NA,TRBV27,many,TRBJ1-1,CASSLTASSVYMNTEAFF,TGTGCCAGCAGTCTGACAGCCAGTAGTGTTTATATGAACACTGAAGCTTTCTTT
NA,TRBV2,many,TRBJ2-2,CASSEEPGRGELFF,TGTGCCAGCAGTGAAGAACCCGGACGCGGGGAGCTGTTTTTT
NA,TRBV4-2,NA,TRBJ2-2,CASSQAPQGRGTGELFF,TGTGCCAGCAGCCAGGCCCCACAGGGGAGGGGTACCGGGGAGCTGTTTTTT
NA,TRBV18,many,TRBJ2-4,CASSPPGLNIQYF,TGTGCCAGCTCACCACCCGGTCTTAACATTCAGTACTTC
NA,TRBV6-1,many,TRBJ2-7,CASSGYLHYEQYF,TGTGCCAGCAGTGGGTACTTGCACTACGAGCAGTACTTC
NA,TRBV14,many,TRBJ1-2,CASSPQEGKAFYGYTF,TGTGCCAGCAGCCCGCAAGAGGGGAAGGCCTTCTATGGCTACACCTTC
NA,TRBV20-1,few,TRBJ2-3,CRCRGAGADTQYF,TGCAGGTGCCGCGGAGCCGGGGCAGATACGCAGTATTTT
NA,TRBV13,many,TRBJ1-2,CASSLSLVAHVYGYTF,TGTGCCAGCAGCTTAAGTTTAGTGGCCCACGTCTATGGCTACACCTTC
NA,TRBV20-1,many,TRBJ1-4,CSTSWGQKLFF,TGCAGTACCTCATGGGGCCAAAAACTGTTTTTT
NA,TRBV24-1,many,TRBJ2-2,CATKSGRADTGELFF,TGTGCCACCAAGTCAGGGAGAGCTGACACCGGGGAGCTGTTTTTT
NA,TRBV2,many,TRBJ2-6,CASSEAGAGANVLTF,TGTGCCAGCAGTGAAGCGGGGGCTGGGGCCAACGTCCTGACTTTC
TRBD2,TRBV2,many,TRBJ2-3,CASTASGGSTDTQYF,TGTGCCAGCACGGCTAGCGGGGGTAGCACAGATACGCAGTATTTT
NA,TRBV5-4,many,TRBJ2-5,CASSLSEGRKTQYF,TGTGCCAGCAGCTTGTCGGAGGGGAGGAAGACCCAGTACTTC
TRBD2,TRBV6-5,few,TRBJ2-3,CASSYTRSGGTDTQYF,TGTGCCAGCAGTTACACCCGTAGCGGGGGCACAGATACGCAGTATTTT
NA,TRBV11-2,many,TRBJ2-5,CASSPLRWGQETQYF,TGTGCCAGCAGCCCACTGCGGTGGGGGCAAGAGACCCAGTACTTC
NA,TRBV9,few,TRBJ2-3,CASSVKALGWGQADTQYF,TGTGCCAGCAGCGTAAAGGCCCTGGGGTGGGGCCAGGCAGATACGCAGTATTTT
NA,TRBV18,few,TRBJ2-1,CASRQAGVYNEQFF,TGTGCCAGCCGACAAGCGGGTGTCTACAATGAGCAGTTCTTC
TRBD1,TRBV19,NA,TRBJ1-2,CASSMDRGQSQGYTF,TGTGCCAGTAGTATGGACAGGGGGCAATCACAAGGCTACACCTTC
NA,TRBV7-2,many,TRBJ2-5,CASSLELTQYF,TGTGCCAGCAGCTTAGAACTAACCCAGTACTTC
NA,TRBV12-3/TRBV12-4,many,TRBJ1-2,CASSKPGMGGYGYTF,TGTGCCAGCAGCAAACCCGGGATGGGCGGCTATGGCTACACCTTC
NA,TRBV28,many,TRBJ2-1,CASSTAGVFPYNEQFF,TGTGCCAGCAGTACGGCAGGGGTCTTCCCCTACAATGAGCAGTTCTTC
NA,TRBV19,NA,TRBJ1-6,CASSQGQFRSPLHF,TGTGCCAGTAGTCAAGGACAGTTTCGTTCACCCCTCCACTTT
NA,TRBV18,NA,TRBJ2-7,CASSGGTLRNEQYF,TGTGCCAGCTCAGGCGGGACCCTGCGTAACGAGCAGTACTTC
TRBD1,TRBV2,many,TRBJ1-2,CASSGLVDRGRSNYGYTF,TGTGCCAGCAGTGGACTCGTGGACAGGGGGCGATCCAACTATGGCTACACCTTC
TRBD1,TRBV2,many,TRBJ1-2,CASRDDRDGYTF,TGTGCCAGCAGGGATGACAGGGATGGCTACACCTTC
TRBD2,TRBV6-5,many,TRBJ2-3,CASSYSRASGGHRHTDTQYF,TGTGCCAGCAGTTACTCGAGAGCTAGCGGGGGGCATAGACACACAGATACGCAGTATTTT
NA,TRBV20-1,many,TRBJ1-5,CSAPGDTWGQPQHF,TGCAGTGCTCCCGGGGACACCTGGGGTCAGCCCCAGCATTTT
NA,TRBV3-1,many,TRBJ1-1,CASSQGVRTEAFF,TGTGCCAGCAGCCAGGGGGTACGGACTGAAGCTTTCTTT
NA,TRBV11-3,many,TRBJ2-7,CASSRRGVYEQYF,TGTGCCAGCAGCCGCAGGGGGGTCTACGAGCAGTACTTC
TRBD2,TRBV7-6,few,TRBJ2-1,CASSRTSGTSYNEQFF,TGTGCCAGCAGCAGGACTAGCGGAACATCCTACAATGAGCAGTTCTTC
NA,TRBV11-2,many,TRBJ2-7,CASSLDAAAAPYEQYF,TGTGCCAGCAGCTTAGATGCCGCGGCAGCCCCCTACGAGCAGTACTTC
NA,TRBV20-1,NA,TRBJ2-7,CSASPTASYEQYF,TGCAGTGCTAGCCCGACAGCCTCCTACGAGCAGTACTTC
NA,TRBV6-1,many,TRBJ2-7,CASSEADRQYEQYF,TGTGCCAGCAGTGAAGCTGACCGACAGTACGAGCAGTACTTC
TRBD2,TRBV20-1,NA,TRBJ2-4,CSADPTSGGPGGGKNIQYF,TGCAGTGCTGACCCGACTAGCGGGGGCCCCGGGGGGGGCAAAAACATTCAGTACTTC
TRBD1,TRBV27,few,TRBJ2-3,CASSFGTGGSTDTQYF,TGTGCCAGCAGTTTCGGGACAGGGGGTAGTACAGATACGCAGTATTTT
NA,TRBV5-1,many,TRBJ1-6,CASSWESSYNSPLHF,TGCGCCAGCAGCTGGGAGAGCTCCTATAATTCACCCCTCCACTTT
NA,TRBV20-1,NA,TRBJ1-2,CSARDQEGPPDGYTF,TGCAGTGCTAGAGATCAGGAGGGTCCCCCCGATGGCTACACCTTC
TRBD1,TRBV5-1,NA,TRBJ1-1,CASSIRDSYTEAFF,TGCGCCAGCAGCATACGGGACAGTTACACTGAAGCTTTCTTT
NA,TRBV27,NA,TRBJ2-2,CASSVLGLRTGELFF,TGTGCCAGCAGCGTGCTAGGACTACGAACCGGGGAGCTGTTTTTT
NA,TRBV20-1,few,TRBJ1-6,CSARARALPYNSPLHF,TGCAGTGCTAGAGCAAGGGCCCTCCCTTATAATTCACCCCTCCACTTT
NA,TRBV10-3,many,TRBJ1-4,CAISVDSAAEKLFF,TGTGCCATCAGTGTGGACAGTGCGGCTGAAAAACTGTTTTTT
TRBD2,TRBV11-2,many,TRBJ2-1,CASSLERLAGGGEQFF,TGTGCCAGCAGCTTAGAGCGGCTAGCGGGAGGGGGTGAGCAGTTCTTC
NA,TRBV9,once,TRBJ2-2,CASSASWGIPVGELFF,TGTGCCAGCAGCGCCAGCTGGGGGATACCGGTCGGGGAGCTGTTTTTT
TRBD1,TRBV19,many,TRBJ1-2,CASSIDRRQGEVGGYTF,TGTGCCAGTAGTATAGATCGGCGACAGGGGGAAGTTGGTGGCTACACCTTC
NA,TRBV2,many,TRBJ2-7,CASSETGKRTEQYF,TGTGCCAGCAGTGAAACAGGGAAGAGGACCGAGCAGTACTTC
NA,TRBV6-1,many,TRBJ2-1,CASSRERERGDNEQFF,TGTGCCAGCAGTCGTGAACGGGAGCGAGGGGACAATGAGCAGTTCTTC
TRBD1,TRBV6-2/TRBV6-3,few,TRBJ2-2,CASRPQGAGTGELFF,TGTGCCAGCAGACCCCAGGGGGCCGGCACCGGGGAGCTGTTTTTT
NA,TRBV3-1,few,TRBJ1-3,CASSLTATGNTIYF,TGTGCCAGCAGCCTTACAGCGACTGGAAACACCATATATTTT
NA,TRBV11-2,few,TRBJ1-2,CASSSYRDGYGYTF,TGTGCCAGCAGCTCCTACCGGGACGGGTATGGCTACACCTTC
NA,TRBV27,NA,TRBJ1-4,CASSLRGSGESEDGPNEKLFF,TGTGCCAGCAGTTTAAGGGGGAGCGGGGAGAGTGAGGACGGCCCTAATGAAAAACTGTTTTTT
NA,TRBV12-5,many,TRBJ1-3,CASANHLSGNTIYF,TGTGCTAGTGCAAACCACTTATCTGGAAACACCATATATTTT
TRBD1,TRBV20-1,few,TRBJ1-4,CSASRGPGTNEKLFF,TGCAGTGCTTCCAGGGGGCCAGGAACTAATGAAAAACTGTTTTTT
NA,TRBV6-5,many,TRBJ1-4,CASSYSFNEKLFF,TGTGCCAGCAGTTACTCGTTCAATGAAAAACTGTTTTTT
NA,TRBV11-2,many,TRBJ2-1,CASSPPTGKVYNEQFF,TGTGCCAGCAGCCCACCGACAGGCAAAGTCTACAATGAGCAGTTCTTC
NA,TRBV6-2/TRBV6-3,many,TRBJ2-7,CASSPSRPWGSYEQYF,TGTGCCAGCAGCCCCTCCCGACCCTGGGGCTCCTACGAGCAGTACTTC
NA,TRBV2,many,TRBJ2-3,CASTEDTQYF,TGTGCCAGTACGGAAGATACGCAGTATTTT
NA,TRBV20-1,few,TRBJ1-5,CSASEGVNQPQHF,TGCAGTGCGTCCGAGGGGGTGAATCAGCCCCAGCATTTT
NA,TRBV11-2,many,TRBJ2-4,CASSFYDKNIQYF,TGTGCCAGCAGCTTTTACGACAAAAACATTCAGTACTTC
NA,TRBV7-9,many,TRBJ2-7,CASSTRQVYEQYF,TGTGCCAGCAGTACGAGACAGGTATACGAGCAGTACTTC
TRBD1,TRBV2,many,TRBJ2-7,CASTRDRYEQYF,TGTGCCAGCACCCGGGACAGGTACGAGCAGTACTTC